What follows describes a single T cell receptor beta chain. Its target is unknown. Mismatch with germline at one junction end may stem from a read error. MiXCR, run by TCRdb on the 5' RACE reads, gives a single entry per CDR3 protein. The repertoire has tens of thousands of distinct CDR3 sequences, around 17% of them found once; the top ten carry about 31%. This CDR3 is built from 13 residues. The data belong to a study of T-cell memory formation after mild COVID-19. Across the whole study: Clustering of TCRs was largely donor specific. Overall study findings and caveats: Some clones that responded turned up in pre-infection memory, which suggests that cross-reactive memory joined in.

This chain links TRBV12-3 or TRBV12-4 with TRBJ2-3, with D uncertain. The sample comprised PBMCs or a T cell subset sorted from them (not recorded which). This clonotype was obtained from an adult woman who had mild COVID-19 (a few samples of this study predate the infection). Cell type and time point are not known. The CDR3 nucleotides are TGTGCCAGCAGCTTAGACAGCACAGATACGCAGTATTTT. It translates to CASSLDSTDTQYF.